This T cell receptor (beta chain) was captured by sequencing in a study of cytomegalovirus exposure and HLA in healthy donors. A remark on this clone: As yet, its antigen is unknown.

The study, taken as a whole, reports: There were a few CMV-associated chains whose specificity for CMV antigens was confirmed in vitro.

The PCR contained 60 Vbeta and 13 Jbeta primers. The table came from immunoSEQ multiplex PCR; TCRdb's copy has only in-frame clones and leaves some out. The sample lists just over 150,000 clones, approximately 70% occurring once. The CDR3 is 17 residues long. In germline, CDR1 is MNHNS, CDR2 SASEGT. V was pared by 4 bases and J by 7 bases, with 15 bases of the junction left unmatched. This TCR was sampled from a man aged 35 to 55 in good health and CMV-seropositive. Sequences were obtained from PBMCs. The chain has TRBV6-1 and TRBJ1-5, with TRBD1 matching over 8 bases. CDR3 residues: CASSVEPIGTGDQPQHF. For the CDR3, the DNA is TGTGCCAGCAGTGTCGAACCGATAGGGACAGGAGACCAGCCCCAGCATTTT.